This TCR beta chain was identified in a study of T cells in localized non-small cell lung cancer. General study results and limits: The appearance of a median 57 of the top 100 tumor clones was seen in adjacent lung. Uninvolved adjacent lung showed the highest T cell clonality, exceeding tumor. Because researchers sequenced only one region of the tumor, heterogeneity is still possible. Elevated circulating T cell density in blood was associated with longer overall survival.

Remarks on this clone: Its antigen is unidentified.

Using immunoSEQ multiplex PCR, the repertoire was profiled, and TCRdb retains in-frame clones only, with some absent. The repertoire holds 4,000 or so clones, with approximately 30% as singletons. This TCR was recovered from a man between 40 and 69 years old with stage II squamous cell lung carcinoma. The sequencing used lung tumor tissue, collected before any cancer treatment.

The CDR3 DNA sequence: TGTGCCAGTAGGTGGACAGGGGCGAGCAATCAGCCCCAGCATTTT. Amino acids: CASRWTGASNQPQHF. The chain has TRBV19 and TRBJ1-5; 9 positions match TRBD1. Germline V CDR1 and CDR2: LNHDA, SQIVND (reference sequence). V shed 6 bases, J shed 1 base, and the junction held 4 bases outside the gene matches. This CDR3 spans 15 amino acids.